This TCR beta chain comes out of a study of OX40 agonist ivuxolimab in advanced cancers. The wider study: Patient treatment consisted of intravenous ivuxolimab administration every 2 weeks at 0.01 to 10 mg/kg.

Sequencing used immunoSEQ multiplex PCR; TCRdb keeps in-frame clones, though not all of them. This table holds tens of thousands of clones, 91% found once. V dropped 2 bases and J dropped 7; count of bases not matched to a gene: 10. This CDR3 comprises 16 residues. Germline V lookup: CDR1 SGHTA, CDR2 FQGNSA. This clone was seen a single time. Its specificity is not known. Study observations and caveats: Expanded peripheral T cell antigen specificity was not determined.

This sequence originates from an adult with an advanced solid tumor such as melanoma, head and neck, liver or kidney cancer. The sample was CD4+ or CD8+ T cells sorted from blood, taken in a trial of the OX40 agonist ivuxolimab. The J gene is TRBJ2-2, the V gene TRBV7-2; 7 bases are a match to TRBD2. CDR3 sequence reads: CASSLTPGLTSGELFF. For the CDR3, the DNA is TGTGCCAGCAGCTTAACCCCGGGACTAACAAGCGGGGAGCTGTTTTTT. Full variable domain (rest looked up from reference TRBV7-2 and TRBJ2-2): GAGVSQSPSNKVTEKGKDVELRCDPISGHTALYWYRQSLGQGLEFLIYFQGNSAPDKSGLPSDRFSAERTGGSVSTLTIQRTQQEDSAVYLCASSLTPGLTSGELFFGEGSRLTVL.